Presented here are 21 T cell receptor beta chains from one specimen sequenced in a study of blood T cell repertoires in COVID-19. Measured with immunoSEQ multiplex PCR; TCRdb has only the in-frame clones, and not every one. The sample lists fewer than 350,000 clones, 81% occurring once. The specimen was peripheral blood. The receptors were sampled from an older woman with active or convalescent COVID-19.

This clone showed up just once. The V call is TRBV7-3, the J call TRBJ2-5, with TRBD2 matching over 9 bases. The CDR3 runs 16 residues. V shed 0 bases and J 5 bases; nucleotides not matched to a gene: 7. Per germline, CDR1 SGHTA and CDR2 FQGTGA. The CDR3 sequence is CASSLTPSGGMETQYF. The CDR3 nucleotides are TGTGCCAGCAGCTTAACGCCGAGCGGGGGGATGGAGACCCAGTACTTC.

The chain links TRBV6-5 to TRBJ1-2; the D gene is possibly TRBD1 (5 bases). This CDR3 comprises 14 residues. Germline V CDR1 and CDR2: MNHEY, SVGAGI. V was cut by 2 bases and J by 5 bases, with 12 bases left in between. The DNA for the CDR3 is TGTGCCAGCAGTTACGTAGGACAAAGATATGGCTACACCTTC. Amino acids: CASSYVGQRYGYTF.

CDR3 sequence reads: CASSLESGGLWAEQFF. For the CDR3, the DNA is TGCGCCAGCAGCTTGGAGTCGGGGGGCCTCTGGGCTGAGCAGTTCTTC. The rearrangement joins TRBV5-1 to TRBJ2-1; D possibly corresponds to TRBD2 (7 bases). Per germline, CDR1 SGHRS and CDR2 YFSETQ. V lost 0 bases and J lost 9, with 19 bases in between. The CDR3 covers 16 residues.

The chain has TRBV5-1 and TRBJ2-5; D might be TRBD1 (5 bases). This CDR3 is 13 amino acids long. Trimming pared 2 bases from V and 2 bases from J, leaving 7 bases between. Germline CDR1 and CDR2: SGHRS and YFSETQ. The CDR3 region is CASSLSGQETQYF. The CDR3 DNA reads as TGCGCCAGCAGCTTATCAGGGCAAGAGACCCAGTACTTC.

This clone has only one observation. V and J are TRBV10-3 and TRBJ2-5, with 10 nucleotides matching TRBD1. The CDR3 runs 13 residues. V lost 10 bases to trimming and J lost 6 bases; unmatched junction nucleotides: 8. Germline CDR1 reads ENHRY; CDR2 reads SYGVKD. CDR3 DNA: TGTGCCACAGAACCGGGACAGGGGAAGACCCAGTACTTC. It encodes CATEPGQGKTQYF.

The chain has TRBV11-2 and TRBJ1-2; D uncertain. Per germline, CDR1 SGHAT and CDR2 FQNNGV. Trimming removed 2 bases at V and 8 bases at J, with 9 bases between. There are 12 residues in the CDR3. CDR3 nucleotides: TGTGCCAGCAGCTTATCCGGAGGGGGCTACACCTTC. Translated: CASSLSGGGYTF.

The chain couples TRBV3-1 (or the pseudogene TRBV3-2) to TRBJ1-1; maybe TRBD1 (6 bases). Germline V CDR1 and CDR2: LGHDT, YNNKEL (reference sequence). V lost 3 bases to trimming and J lost 2 bases, with 13 bases between them. The CDR3 loop spans 15 amino acids. CDR3 nucleotides: TGTGCCAGCAGCCAGTCCGGGACACCCAACACTGAAGCTTTCTTT. This codes for CASSQSGTPNTEAFF.

CDR3 nucleotide sequence: TGTGCCAGCAGCCTCAGGACAGGGGGGACTAGCACAGATACGCAGTATTTT. Encoded protein: CASSLRTGGTSTDTQYF. V is TRBV14 and J is TRBJ2-3; 10 bases align to TRBD1. Germline assignment: CDR1 SGHDN and CDR2 FVKESK. There are 17 residues in the CDR3. J gave up 0 bases and V 4 bases, and 7 bases lay outside the gene matches.

This clone was counted a single time. V usage is TRBV5-4 and J usage is TRBJ2-1; 9 positions agree with TRBD2. This CDR3 is built from 16 residues. Germline CDR1 SGHNT, CDR2 YYREEE (reference sequence). The ends lost 2 bases at V and 9 bases at J; junction bases unmatched: 12. CDR3 protein: CASSFGRGGFNGEQFF. The CDR3 nucleotides read TGTGCCAGCAGCTTCGGGCGGGGGGGCTTCAACGGTGAGCAGTTCTTC.

The chain links TRBV10-3 to TRBJ2-5; TRBD1 matches at 9 bases. With 5 bases clipped from V and 4 bases from J, the junction kept 5 bases outside the gene matches. CDR3 length: 14 amino acids. Germline lookup yields CDR1 ENHRY and CDR2 SYGVKD. CDR3 DNA sequence: TGTGCCATCAGTACCCAGACAGGGGGAGAGACCCAGTACTTC. Translation: CAISTQTGGETQYF.

V usage is TRBV27 and J usage is TRBJ1-1; D remains unclear. The germline V gene has CDR1 MNHEY and CDR2 SMNVEV (reference sequence). The CDR3 has 16 amino acids. V was cut by 3 bases and J by 4 bases, with 18 bases left in between. The CDR3 loop is CASSLLAGGRGTEAFF. The CDR3 nucleotides are TGTGCCAGCAGTTTGTTAGCAGGAGGTAGAGGCACTGAAGCTTTCTTT.

The chain uses TRBV28 and TRBJ2-7; D is uncertain. The CDR3 is made up of 13 amino acids. The V and J ends lost 5 bases and 1 base respectively, with 9 bases between them. Germline V lookup: CDR1 MDHEN, CDR2 SYDVKM. This CDR3 is CASSETPSYEQYF. For the CDR3, the DNA is TGTGCCAGCAGTGAGACACCTTCCTACGAGCAGTACTTC.

The V call is TRBV7-2, the J call TRBJ2-5; unclear D gene. Trimming removed 2 bases from V and 4 bases from J, with 11 bases in between. This CDR3 region has 14 residues. Germline CDR1 SGHTA, CDR2 FQGNSA. This CDR3 is CASSLIGSGETQYF. DNA of the CDR3: TGTGCCAGCAGCTTAATCGGTTCCGGAGAGACCCAGTACTTC.

The chain has TRBV7-9 and TRBJ1-2; 7 nucleotides align to TRBD1. Trimming removed 3 bases from V and 4 bases from J; junction bases left unmatched: 17. Germline CDR1 is SEHNR and CDR2 is FQNEAQ (reference sequence). This CDR3 contains 18 residues. CDR3 residues: CASSLQYGRGMTGYGYTF. The CDR3 DNA follows: TGTGCCAGCAGCTTGCAGTACGGCAGGGGGATGACGGGCTATGGCTACACCTTC.

Points on this clone: The same CDR3 also results from other DNA sequences found in this sample. V gene TRBV9 combines with J gene TRBJ2-1, with 10 bases that match TRBD1. The CDR3 extends over 15 amino acids. Losses at the gene ends were 0 bases for V and 3 bases for J; bases not matched to a gene: 0. Germline assignment: CDR1 SGDLS and CDR2 YYNGEE. CDR3 residues: CASSVGTGGYNEQFF. The CDR3 DNA reads TGTGCCAGCAGCGTAGGGACAGGGGGCTACAATGAGCAGTTCTTC. The entire variable domain, with the rest obtained from reference TRBV9 and TRBJ2-1, is as follows: DSGVTQTPKHLITATGQRVTLRCSPRSGDLSVYWYQQSLDQGLQFLIQYYNGEERAKGNILERFSAQQFPDLHSELNLSSLELGDSALYFCASSVGTGGYNEQFFGPGTRLTVL.

The rearrangement joins TRBV3-1 (or the pseudogene TRBV3-2) to TRBJ1-2; D is unresolved. V dropped 1 base and J dropped 3 bases, with 9 bases sitting between them. Germline CDR1 reads LGHDT; CDR2 reads YNNKEL (reference sequence). CDR3 length: 14 amino acids. In nucleotides, the CDR3 is TGTGCCAGCAGCCAAGGGTCCAGTTACTATGGCTACACCTTC. It translates to CASSQGSSYYGYTF.

V usage is TRBV19 and J usage is TRBJ1-1; possibly TRBD1 for D (6 bases). Germline lookup yields CDR1 LNHDA and CDR2 SQIVND (reference sequence). This CDR3 has 14 amino acids. Between the trimmed V and J ends, which lost 8 bases and 1 base, there was a span of 14 bases. CDR3 region: CASAADSENTEAFF. The CDR3 nucleotides read TGTGCCAGTGCTGCGGACAGCGAGAACACTGAAGCTTTCTTT.

V and J are TRBV28 and TRBJ1-5, with 8 bases lining up with TRBD1. V was clipped by 4 bases and J by 3 bases; unmatched bases: 11. The CDR3 spans 17 residues. The V gene's germline CDR1 is MDHEN and CDR2 SYDVKM. The CDR3 region has the DNA TGTGCCAGCAGTTACATTTCCCAGGGGGCGTTCAATCAGCCCCAGCATTTT. Translated, it gives CASSYISQGAFNQPQHF. Drawing the rest from reference TRBV28 and TRBJ1-5, the complete variable domain is DVKVTQSSRYLVKRTGEKVFLECVQDMDHENMFWYRQDPGLGLRLIYFSYDVKMKEKGDIPEGYSVSREKKERFSLILESASTNQTSMYLCASSYISQGAFNQPQHFGDGTRLSIL.

The rearrangement links TRBV25-1 to TRBJ1-2, with D hard to call. Trimming cost V 1 base and J 4 bases, with 4 bases left between them. CDR1 MGHDK and CDR2 SYGVNS come from the germline V gene. The CDR3 length is 12 residues. The CDR3 DNA reads TGTGCCAGCAGTGAATTCAGCTATGGCTACACCTTC. Its translation is CASSEFSYGYTF.

The genes are TRBV10-3 and TRBJ1-6; 9 bases align to TRBD1. CDR3 size: 13 residues. V shed 10 bases and J 9 bases; nucleotides not matched to a gene: 7. Per the germline V gene, CDR1 is ENHRY and CDR2 is SYGVKD. The CDR3 DNA sequence: TGTGCCACCGAACCGGGACAGGGTTCACCCCTCCACTTT. This encodes CATEPGQGSPLHF.

The V gene is TRBV5-8, the J gene TRBJ1-4; D ambiguous. This CDR3 has 17 residues. V was pared by 1 base and J by 2 bases, with 15 bases between. Looked up from germline, CDR1 is SGHTS and CDR2 is YDEGEE. The CDR3 DNA is TGTGCCAGCAGCTTGCGGGGATCAGAAGTGACTAATGAAAAACTGTTTTTT. This codes for CASSLRGSEVTNEKLFF.